This note documents a single T cell receptor (beta chain) sequence. Unique molecular identifiers were incorporated into the prepared TCRbeta library. TCRdb redid the calling of the PCR reads with MiXCR, one entry per CDR3 protein. The data show 700,000 to 950,000 distinct CDR3 sequences, with roughly 15% seen just once and 5% held by the top ten. This sample is part of a study of T-cell reconstitution after alpha-beta-depleted transplantation in children. The CDR3 spans 15 residues. In germline, CDR1 is MGHRA, CDR2 YSYEKL. J lost 6 bases, V lost 2 bases, and 8 bases had no gene match. This clonotype originated in a male patient aged 10-17 years who had a stem cell transplant for acute lymphoblastic leukemia, so the T cells may come from the graft donor. The V call is TRBV4-1, the J call TRBJ2-7, with 9 bases identical to TRBD1. The input for sequencing was PBMCs, mostly from graft donor cells, taken 360 days after TCRalphabeta/CD19-depleted stem cell transplant. CDR3 amino acids: CASSQPLDRGGEQYF. CDR3 sequence (DNA): TGCGCCAGCAGCCAACCTCTGGACAGGGGAGGCGAGCAGTACTTC.